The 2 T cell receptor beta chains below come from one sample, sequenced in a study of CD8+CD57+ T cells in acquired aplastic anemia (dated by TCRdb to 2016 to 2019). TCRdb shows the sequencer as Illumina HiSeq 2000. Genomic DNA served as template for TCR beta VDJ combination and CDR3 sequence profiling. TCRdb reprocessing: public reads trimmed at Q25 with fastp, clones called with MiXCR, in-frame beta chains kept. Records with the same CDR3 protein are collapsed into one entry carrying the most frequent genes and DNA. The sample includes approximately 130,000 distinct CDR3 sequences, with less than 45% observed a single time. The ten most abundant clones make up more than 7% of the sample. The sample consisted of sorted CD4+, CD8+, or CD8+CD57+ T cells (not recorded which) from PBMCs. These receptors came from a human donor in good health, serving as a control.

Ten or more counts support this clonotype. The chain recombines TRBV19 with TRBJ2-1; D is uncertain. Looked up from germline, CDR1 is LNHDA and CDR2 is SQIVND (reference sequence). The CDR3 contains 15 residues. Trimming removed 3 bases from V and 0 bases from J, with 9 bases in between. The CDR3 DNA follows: TGTGCCAGTAGTATTGGCGTACCCTCCTACAATGAGCAGTTCTTC. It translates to CASSIGVPSYNEQFF.

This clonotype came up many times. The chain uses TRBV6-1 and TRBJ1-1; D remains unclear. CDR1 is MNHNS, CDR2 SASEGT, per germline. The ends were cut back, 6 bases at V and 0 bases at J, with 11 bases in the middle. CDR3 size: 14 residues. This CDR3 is CASRQNYMNTEAFF. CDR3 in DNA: TGTGCCAGCAGACAGAACTACATGAACACTGAAGCTTTCTTT.